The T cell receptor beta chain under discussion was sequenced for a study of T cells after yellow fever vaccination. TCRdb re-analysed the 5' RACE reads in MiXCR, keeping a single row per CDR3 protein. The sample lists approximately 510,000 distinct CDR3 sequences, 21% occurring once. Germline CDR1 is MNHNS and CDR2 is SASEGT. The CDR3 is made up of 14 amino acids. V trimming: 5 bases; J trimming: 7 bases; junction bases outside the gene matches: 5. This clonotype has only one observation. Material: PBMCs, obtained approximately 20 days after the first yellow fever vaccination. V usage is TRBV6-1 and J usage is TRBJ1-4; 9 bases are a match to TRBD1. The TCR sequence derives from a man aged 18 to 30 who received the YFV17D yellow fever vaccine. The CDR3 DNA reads TGTGCCAGCAGTAAGGGGGACAGGGCTGAAAAACTGTTTTTT. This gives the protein CASSKGDRAEKLFF.